This T cell receptor (beta chain) comes out of a study of cytomegalovirus exposure and HLA in healthy donors (TCRdb year 2017). The study in broad terms: An earlier analysis of several hundred of the donors reported about 300 Gb of sequence data and 100 million to 120 million unique TCR beta sequences obtained from approximately 180 million T cells. Alongside the repertoire data, information on donor age, sex, ethnicity and CMV serostatus was compiled. The study used immunosequencing to profile the T cell repertoires of 600 to 850 subjects and linked those repertoires to cytomegalovirus serostatus. Rather than drawing on any new phenotypic data, the later analysis identified candidate immune exposures from TCR beta sequences and the way those sequences occurred across donors. Among the roughly 400 genotyped donors, under 90% belonged to the genetic ancestry cluster associated with self-reported Caucasian donors. The study aimed to test whether cataloging public T cell receptors could reveal signatures of past pathogen exposure. A later genetic analysis used genome-wide SNP genotypes for about 65% of the roughly 670 donors, treating that subset as a discovery cohort. Every discovery cohort repertoire had been produced on one sequencing platform. The number of typed donors differed by locus: roughly 620-640 for A, B, C, DRB1 and DQB1; 500 to 550 for DQA1; around 580 for DPA1; and approximately 450 for DPB1. Besides the first cohort of around 700 subjects, a separate validation cohort made up of 120 different subjects was used. Roughly five DR-DQ haplotypes were treated as single units for association and clustering because of strong linkage in the cohort. Approximately 310 gigabases of sequencing data and tens of millions of unique TCR sequences were included in an early release covering under 650 HLA-typed donors. Among several hundred genotyped donors of the cohort, an average of approximately 240,000 unique TCR beta nucleotide sequences was sequenced per donor, of which 15% to 20% were non-productive. A later analysis re-analyzed previously published TCR beta repertoires from about 730 donors and added high-resolution HLA genotyping to study TCR occurrence patterns. To decide whether each TCR beta V gene segment behaved as functional or pseudogenic, an earlier analysis of approximately 590 of the donors relied on high-throughput TCR beta sequencing. HLA typing covered class I and class II loci at four-digit resolution. To predict cytomegalovirus infection status, the study brought together high-throughput TCR immunosequencing, statistical association of individual TCRs with disease status, and machine learning.

General conclusions and limits of the study: Because counts were too low, roughly 18 rarely observed V segments, including chromosome 9 orphons, were left out of the earlier analysis of 500 to 750 of the donors. When HLA alleles, especially DR and DQ, strongly co-occurred, TCR associations were difficult to assign to individual alleles. A cluster of highly shared sequence variants was judged likely to be a technical artifact of the sequencing pipeline. The classifier was reported to diagnose cytomegalovirus status with high specificity and sensitivity in both the original cohort and the validation cohort. In vitro tests confirmed that a few of the cytomegalovirus-associated TCR beta chains recognize cytomegalovirus antigens. According to a later analysis, parvovirus B19, influenza, CMV and Epstein-Barr virus appeared linked to several top co-occurrence clusters. Some IMGT-functional V segments, including TRBV6-2 and TRBV6-3, could not be told apart with the 87-base-pair reads, so those segments were excluded. The presence/absence analyses assumed that sequencing depth was roughly uniform across donors, and that assumption may not be true. It was suggested by the authors that the approach could potentially be generalized to other disease states and immunological phenotypes. In a later analysis, HLA-associated TCR beta chains showed more clonal expansion and lower generation probabilities than non-associated chains that were equally common. The study gave a list of about 160 TCR beta chains associated with cytomegalovirus. This cohort had only TCR beta chains sequenced, and the lack of alpha or paired-chain data limited which features could be detected. Linkage disequilibrium might explain the correlated functional status among segregating V segments, but an unknown experimental factor could not be ruled out. A later genetic analysis reported fewer N-insertions in productive TCRs among donors in an Asian-associated ancestry cluster than the roughly 670-donor mean. Most CMV-associated TCR beta chains appeared to be HLA-restricted in a later analysis, and the HLA associations seemed to be driven largely by CMV exposure. An earlier analysis of 587 of the donors showed that most TCR beta V segments appeared in productive rearrangements either about 87% or about 30% of the time, which broadly matched IMGT annotations. At a false discovery rate of 0.05, a later analysis linked around 17,000 TCR beta sequences to specific HLA alleles. A further reported finding was that TCR beta sequences accurately predicted the HLA-A and HLA-B alleles for most subjects in the first cohort. According to a later analysis, TCR association rates differed among HLA loci, with DRB1 alleles showing the most associated TCRs and HLA-C alleles showing the fewest. CMV serostatus was the only immune exposure information available for the cohort. A later genetic analysis associated a missense DCLRE1C variant with V-gene and J-gene trimming of TCR beta chains, and an independent cohort replicated the association. Because some donors lacked HLA typing at each locus, the association tests relied only on the typed subset. Most TCR sequences were seen in very few donors, while some public TCRs were found in many individuals.

On this clone itself: Its specific antigen is unknown. One base away there is no much larger clone; base qualities are not given.

From V the trimming removes 4 bases and from J it removes 5 bases, while the gene matches leave 9 bases of the junction unaccounted for. According to the germline V gene (reference sequence), CDR1 reads GTSNPN and CDR2 reads SVGIG. There are 15 amino acids in the CDR3, from cysteine to phenylalanine inclusive. Solely the CDR3 DNA is kept, with 45 bases framed from the first base. Receptor libraries were prepared by the immunoSEQ multiplex PCR assay. For the multiplex PCR, a mixture combining 60 forward primers for TCR Vbeta segments and 13 reverse primers for TCR Jbeta segments was used. The CDR3 region of rearranged TCR beta genes was amplified from genomic DNA by a multiplex PCR assay. The amplified TCR beta libraries were sequenced on the Illumina HiSeq System as 87-base-pair reads. The original methods were these. A later analysis tallied around 82 million unique TCR beta chains across the 666 repertoires, and about 10 million of those chains were shared by two or more donors. Raw reads were error-corrected and collapsed into unique sequences by a nearest-neighbor algorithm in which closely related sequences were merged to remove PCR and sequencing errors. CDR3 sequences were aligned to IMGT reference sequences to assign V, D and J gene segments. For a sequence to be retained, a match of at least six nucleotides was required to both a V gene segment and a J gene segment. A rearrangement counted as productive if the CDR3 had no stop codons and remained in frame with V and J, and every other rearrangement counted as non-productive. CDR3 was defined according to IMGT convention as the region running from the second conserved V-encoded cysteine to the conserved J-encoded phenylalanine. Sequences without an unambiguous match to a single V gene segment were excluded from the earlier analysis of 450 to 750 of the donors. In an earlier analysis of 587 of the donors, a V segment was called functional when productive rearrangements were above 56.7%, and segregating when the standard deviation between donors exceeded 5%. A statistical classification framework was built for diagnosing cytomegalovirus status from the catalog of TCR beta chain sequences. In a later analysis, TCR nucleotide sequences were compared against IMGT/GENE-DB human TR gene sequences so that V and J genes could be assigned. Using the TCRdist pipeline, a later analysis assigned CDR3 sequences along with most-parsimonious VDJ recombination scenarios. In a later analysis, each TCR beta chain was defined by its CDR3 amino acid sequence together with its V-gene family, and reads without a unique V-gene family were excluded. To address suspected cross-contamination and a sequencing artifact, a later analysis removed around 600 highly shared, low-generation-probability nucleotide sequences. A later analysis calculated a clonal expansion index for each public chain from normalized within-repertoire ranks of inferred template counts. In a later analysis, generation probabilities were computed using a VDJ recombination model fitted to out-of-frame rearrangements, and the results were checked against IGoR. In a later analysis, hypergeometric tests were used to score TCR-TCR, TCR-HLA and TCR-CMV co-occurrence, with a repertoire-size bias correction applied to TCR pairs. In a later analysis, false discovery rates were estimated by permuting HLA or CMV assignments 20 times. In a later analysis, co-occurring TCRs were grouped using DBSCAN, with TCRdist sequence similarity added in when clustering inside HLA-allele-positive subsets. Co-occurrence clustering excluded repertoires with fewer than 30,000 or more than 120,000 public chains, plus five with anomalous nucleotide sharing. Sourced from immuneACCESS, this table was stored by TCRdb with only in-frame sequences that have V and J called. A share of the clones is absent; for the studies checked, an unresolved V gene accounts for under half, and the remainder has no known explanation. The V and J calls and the clone size are those of that table, but D and trimming were determined from the DNA. The sample has 90,000 to 150,000 clones on record, more than 60% of them singletons. The ten biggest clones cover 8% to 10% of the sample.

The cohort was made up of 500 to 800 healthy bone marrow donors. Cohort members were all nominally healthy when sampled, although unrecorded immune exposures were likely present. The donor tested CMV seropositive and was one of the 289 seropositive cohort members. Each donor provided a peripheral blood sample, and peripheral blood mononuclear cells were used for TCR beta sequencing. Genomic DNA was extracted from the blood cell samples with the Qiagen DNeasy Blood Extraction Kit. The chain couples TRBV30 to TRBJ2-5; a stretch of 11 junction bases matches TRBD1. The TCR was taken from a man aged 40-49 years in good health and CMV-seropositive. Source material: PBMCs. In nucleotide form, the sequence is TGTGCCTGGACGCGTAGGACAGGGGGCCGTGAGACCCAGTACTTC. Translation gives CAWTRRTGGRETQYF.